These 21 T cell receptor beta chains share one sample of origin, sequenced in a study of identical twins. TCRdb independently ran MiXCR on the 5' RACE reads; one entry per CDR3 protein. Among 410,000 or so distinct CDR3 sequences listed, approximately 17% were seen once. Sequencing input: naive T cells sorted from blood. The receptors derive from a man in his fifties or sixties in good health.

The rearrangement joins TRBV29-1 to TRBJ2-1, with 8 bases aligning to TRBD2. This CDR3 is built from 15 residues. V shed 6 bases, J shed 3 bases, and the junction held 10 bases outside the gene matches. From germline, CDR1 is SQVTM and CDR2 ANQGSEA. The CDR3 here is CSVPFLAGIYNEQFF. The DNA for the CDR3 is TGCAGCGTACCCTTTCTAGCGGGTATCTACAATGAGCAGTTCTTC.

The chain recombines TRBV19 with TRBJ2-2; D not resolved. CDR1 LNHDA and CDR2 SQIVND come from the germline V gene (reference sequence). The CDR3 sequence is 13 residues long. Trimming pared 6 bases from V and 1 base from J, leaving 6 bases between. The CDR3 region has the DNA TGTGCCAGTAGAGAACAGAACACCGGGGAGCTGTTTTTT. Amino acid sequence: CASREQNTGELFF.

This clonotype showed up many times. The chain links TRBV2 to TRBJ2-7; D possibly corresponds to TRBD2 (6 bases). Per germline, CDR1 SNHLY and CDR2 FYNNEI. The CDR3 covers 16 residues. Trimming shortened V by 4 bases and J by 0 bases, and 16 bases separated the two germline ends. CDR3 protein: CASSADWTTSSYEQYF. In nucleotides, the CDR3 is TGTGCCAGCAGTGCAGACTGGACTACAAGCTCCTACGAGCAGTACTTC. Filled out from reference TRBV2 and TRBJ2-7, the complete variable domain reads EPEVTQTPSHQVTQMGQEVILRCVPISNHLYFYWYRQILGQKVEFLVSFYNNEISEKSEIFDDQFSVERPDGSNFTLKIRSTKLEDSAMYFCASSADWTTSSYEQYFGPGTRLTVT.

Only a few counts were recorded for this clonotype. The rearrangement uses TRBV12-3 or TRBV12-4 and TRBJ2-3; D ambiguous. CDR3 size: 14 residues. V shed 1 base and J shed 4 bases, with 9 bases lying between them. Written as DNA, the CDR3 is TGTGCCAGCAGTTTAGTGCGCCCCTCAGATACGCAGTATTTT. It yields the protein CASSLVRPSDTQYF.

This clonotype was seen many times. This chain joins TRBV3-1 and TRBJ2-2, with D possibly being TRBD2 (6 bases). The CDR3 runs 15 residues. CDR1 LGHDT and CDR2 YNNKEL come from the germline V gene (reference sequence). Trimming left V 6 bases short and J 0 bases short, with 11 bases between. The CDR3 sequence: CASRYGSSNTGELFF. DNA for the CDR3: TGTGCCAGCAGGTACGGGAGTTCGAACACCGGGGAGCTGTTTTTT.

This clonotype appeared a few times. J is TRBJ1-2 and V is TRBV28, with TRBD1 identical over 7 bases. V trimming: 2 bases; J trimming: 7 bases; junction bases outside the gene matches: 4. The germline V gene encodes CDR1 MDHEN and CDR2 SYDVKM. This CDR3 has 13 amino acids. CDR3 residues: CASSLPGGSGYTF. Written as DNA, the CDR3 is TGTGCCAGCAGTTTACCAGGGGGAAGTGGCTACACCTTC.

CDR3 sequence reads: CASSPLSGGTDTQYF. The CDR3 coding sequence is TGCGCCAGCAGCCCTCTATCAGGGGGCACAGATACGCAGTATTTT. J is TRBJ2-3 and V is TRBV5-1; tentatively, D is TRBD1 (6 bases). Trimming pared 4 bases from V and 1 base from J, leaving 13 bases between. Germline CDR1 SGHRS, CDR2 YFSETQ. The CDR3 has 15 amino acids.

Note on this clonotype: An end of the junction does not agree with germline; a read error may underlie this. The chain carries TRBV24-1 and TRBJ2-6; unclear D gene. This CDR3 is 16 amino acids long. Germline assignment: CDR1 KGHDR and CDR2 SFDVKD. The CDR3 region has the DNA TGTGCCACCAGTGATTCAGCTAACTCTGGGGTCAACGTCCTGACTTTC. It translates to CATSDSANSGVNVLTF.

This clonotype was counted a few times. V usage is TRBV7-2 and J usage is TRBJ2-1, with unresolved D. Germline assignment: CDR1 SGHTA and CDR2 FQGNSA. V dropped 1 base and J dropped 15 bases, with 10 bases sitting between them. The CDR3 runs 11 residues. CDR3 coding DNA: TGTGCCAGCAGCTTAGAGTTTTTGCCGTTCTTC. This translates into CASSLEFLPFF. Supplemented by reference TRBV7-2 and TRBJ2-1, the full variable domain reads GAGVSQSPSNKVTEKGKDVELRCDPISGHTALYWYRQSLGQGLEFLIYFQGNSAPDKSGLPSDRFSAERTGGSVSTLTIQRTQQEDSAVYLCASSLEFLPFFGPGTRLTVL.

There are many counts of this clonotype. The genes are TRBV15 and TRBJ2-1, with TRBD2 matching 10 bases. Germline trimming cut 1 base from V and 7 bases from J; bases unmatched to any gene: 10. The CDR3 has 17 amino acids. Germline V CDR1 and CDR2: LNHNV, YYDKDF (reference sequence). The CDR3 spells CATSRAGTSVLRNEQFF. Written as DNA, the CDR3 is TGTGCCACCAGCAGAGCCGGGACTAGCGTCCTGAGGAATGAGCAGTTCTTC. The full variable domain, rest sourced from reference TRBV15 and TRBJ2-1, is DAMVIQNPRYQVTQFGKPVTLSCSQTLNHNVMYWYQQKSSQAPKLLFHYYDKDFNNEADTPDNFQSRRPNTSFCFLDIRSPGLGDTAMYLCATSRAGTSVLRNEQFFGPGTRLTVL.

This chain joins TRBV29-1 and TRBJ2-7; 10 nucleotides line up with TRBD1. This CDR3 spans 12 amino acids. Germline trimming cut 6 bases from V and 5 bases from J; bases unmatched to any gene: 4. From germline, CDR1 is SQVTM and CDR2 ANQGSEA. CDR3 region: CSVLTGGHEQYF. CDR3 coding DNA: TGCAGCGTCCTGACAGGGGGCCACGAGCAGTACTTC.

This clonotype was observed a handful of times. The V and J genes are TRBV27 and TRBJ2-1; tentative D call: TRBD1 (5 bases). The germline gives CDR1 MNHEY, CDR2 SMNVEV (reference sequence). Trimming left V 2 bases short and J 6 bases short, with 20 bases between. There are 17 residues in the CDR3. CDR3 in amino acids: CASSLVIGQGLPNEQFF. The CDR3, as DNA: TGTGCCAGCAGTTTAGTAATCGGGCAGGGTCTCCCCAATGAGCAGTTCTTC.

This clonotype was found many times. V is TRBV18 and J is TRBJ2-1; a possible D gene is TRBD2 (7 bases). V lost 4 bases to trimming and J lost 10 bases, with 17 bases between them. Germline loops: CDR1 KGHSH, CDR2 LQKENI. There are 14 residues in the CDR3. CDR3 residues: CASSLAGAPQEQFF. CDR3 sequence (DNA): TGTGCCAGCTCACTCGCGGGGGCCCCCCAGGAGCAGTTCTTC.

V is TRBV12-3 or TRBV12-4 and J is TRBJ1-5; D perhaps matches TRBD1 (6 bases). Trimming removed 2 bases at V and 6 bases at J, with 14 bases between. CDR3 size: 15 residues. As DNA, the CDR3 is TGTGCCAGCAGTTTAATGGGGGGCTCAGGTCAGCCCCAGCATTTT. It codes for CASSLMGGSGQPQHF.

This clonotype occurred once. This sequence joins TRBV27 and TRBJ2-1, with D possibly being TRBD2 (6 bases). This CDR3 has 13 amino acids. CDR1 and CDR2 from the germline V gene are MNHEY and SMNVEV (reference sequence). The ends were cut back, 0 bases at V and 9 bases at J, with 9 bases in the middle. CDR3 loop: CASSLSSGSEQFF. CDR3 DNA sequence: TGTGCCAGCAGTTTATCTAGCGGCAGTGAGCAGTTCTTC.

This clonotype was seen repeatedly, ten times or more. The genes are TRBV4-2 and TRBJ2-4; D is unclear. Germline V gene lookup returns CDR1 LGHNA and CDR2 YNFKEQ. Trimming shortened V by 0 bases and J by 2 bases, and 8 bases separated the two germline ends. The CDR3 totals 15 residues. This chain's CDR3 is CASSQEQASKNIQYF. The CDR3 DNA is TGTGCCAGCAGCCAAGAGCAGGCTTCCAAAAACATTCAGTACTTC.

The rearrangement uses TRBV30 and TRBJ2-3; TRBD1 matches at 8 bases. CDR1 GTSNPN and CDR2 SVGIG come from the germline V gene (reference sequence). The CDR3 totals 14 residues. Unmatched junction bases numbered 3, after V lost 4 bases and J lost 0 bases. The CDR3 loop reads CAWTWDRSTDTQYF. In nucleotides, the CDR3 is TGTGCCTGGACCTGGGACAGGAGCACAGATACGCAGTATTTT.

This clonotype appeared many times. The chain has TRBV18 and TRBJ2-3; the match to TRBD2 covers 8 bases. Germline-derived CDR1 and CDR2 are KGHSH and LQKENI. This CDR3 is built from 16 residues. Unmatched junction bases numbered 4, after V lost 0 bases and J lost 2 bases. The CDR3 spells CASSPPGGRPTDTQYF. CDR3 in DNA: TGTGCCAGCTCACCACCGGGCGGGAGGCCCACAGATACGCAGTATTTT.

V and J are TRBV18 and TRBJ2-1, with 7 bases identical to TRBD1. Looked up from germline, CDR1 is KGHSH and CDR2 is LQKENI. V lost 2 bases and J lost 4; bases outside the gene matches: 5. The CDR3 has 15 residues. For the CDR3, the DNA is TGTGCCAGCTCACCAACTCGGGGACAGTACAATGAGCAGTTCTTC. Translating it yields CASSPTRGQYNEQFF.

This clonotype appeared many times. V gene TRBV5-1 combines with J gene TRBJ2-1; TRBD1 or TRBD2 may be the D gene (5 bases each). This CDR3 contains 17 residues. The germline V and J ends were trimmed by 4 bases and 1 base, with 18 bases remaining between them. CDR1 is SGHRS and CDR2 is YFSETQ in the germline V gene. The CDR3 DNA reads as TGCGCCAGCAGCGCCGGGACGGAAGCTCTTTCCTACAATGAGCAGTTCTTC. Its translation: CASSAGTEALSYNEQFF.

This clonotype was seen a few times. The V gene is TRBV6-5, the J gene TRBJ2-1, with D perhaps matching TRBD1 (6 bases). With 5 bases removed from V and 7 bases from J, the gap between germline ends came to 12 bases. Germline V gene data show CDR1 as MNHEY and CDR2 as SVGAGI. CDR3 length: 13 residues. CDR3 sequence reads: CASSHDRRNEQFF. CDR3 DNA sequence: TGTGCCAGCAGTCACGACAGGAGAAATGAGCAGTTCTTC.